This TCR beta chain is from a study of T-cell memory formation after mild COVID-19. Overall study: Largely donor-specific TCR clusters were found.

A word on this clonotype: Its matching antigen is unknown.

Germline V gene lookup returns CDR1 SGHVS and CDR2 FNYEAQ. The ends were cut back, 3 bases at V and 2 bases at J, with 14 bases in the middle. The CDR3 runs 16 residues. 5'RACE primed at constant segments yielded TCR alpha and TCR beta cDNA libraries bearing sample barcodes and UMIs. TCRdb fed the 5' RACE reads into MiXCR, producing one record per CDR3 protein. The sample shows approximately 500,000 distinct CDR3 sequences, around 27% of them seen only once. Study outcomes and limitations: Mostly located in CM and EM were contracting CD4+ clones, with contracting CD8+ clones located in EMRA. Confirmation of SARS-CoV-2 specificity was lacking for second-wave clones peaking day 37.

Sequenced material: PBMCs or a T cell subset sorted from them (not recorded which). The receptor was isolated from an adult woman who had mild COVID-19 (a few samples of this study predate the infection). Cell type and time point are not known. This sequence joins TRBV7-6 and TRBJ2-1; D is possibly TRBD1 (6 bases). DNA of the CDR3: TGTGCCAGCAGCTTTAGAGCAGGGGCGACCTACAATGAGCAGTTCTTC. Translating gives CASSFRAGATYNEQFF. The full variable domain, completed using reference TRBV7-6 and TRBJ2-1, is GAGVSQSPRYKVTKRGQDVALRCDPISGHVSLYWYRQALGQGPEFLTYFNYEAQQDKSGLPNDRFSAERPEGSISTLTIQRTEQRDSAMYRCASSFRAGATYNEQFFGPGTRLTVL.